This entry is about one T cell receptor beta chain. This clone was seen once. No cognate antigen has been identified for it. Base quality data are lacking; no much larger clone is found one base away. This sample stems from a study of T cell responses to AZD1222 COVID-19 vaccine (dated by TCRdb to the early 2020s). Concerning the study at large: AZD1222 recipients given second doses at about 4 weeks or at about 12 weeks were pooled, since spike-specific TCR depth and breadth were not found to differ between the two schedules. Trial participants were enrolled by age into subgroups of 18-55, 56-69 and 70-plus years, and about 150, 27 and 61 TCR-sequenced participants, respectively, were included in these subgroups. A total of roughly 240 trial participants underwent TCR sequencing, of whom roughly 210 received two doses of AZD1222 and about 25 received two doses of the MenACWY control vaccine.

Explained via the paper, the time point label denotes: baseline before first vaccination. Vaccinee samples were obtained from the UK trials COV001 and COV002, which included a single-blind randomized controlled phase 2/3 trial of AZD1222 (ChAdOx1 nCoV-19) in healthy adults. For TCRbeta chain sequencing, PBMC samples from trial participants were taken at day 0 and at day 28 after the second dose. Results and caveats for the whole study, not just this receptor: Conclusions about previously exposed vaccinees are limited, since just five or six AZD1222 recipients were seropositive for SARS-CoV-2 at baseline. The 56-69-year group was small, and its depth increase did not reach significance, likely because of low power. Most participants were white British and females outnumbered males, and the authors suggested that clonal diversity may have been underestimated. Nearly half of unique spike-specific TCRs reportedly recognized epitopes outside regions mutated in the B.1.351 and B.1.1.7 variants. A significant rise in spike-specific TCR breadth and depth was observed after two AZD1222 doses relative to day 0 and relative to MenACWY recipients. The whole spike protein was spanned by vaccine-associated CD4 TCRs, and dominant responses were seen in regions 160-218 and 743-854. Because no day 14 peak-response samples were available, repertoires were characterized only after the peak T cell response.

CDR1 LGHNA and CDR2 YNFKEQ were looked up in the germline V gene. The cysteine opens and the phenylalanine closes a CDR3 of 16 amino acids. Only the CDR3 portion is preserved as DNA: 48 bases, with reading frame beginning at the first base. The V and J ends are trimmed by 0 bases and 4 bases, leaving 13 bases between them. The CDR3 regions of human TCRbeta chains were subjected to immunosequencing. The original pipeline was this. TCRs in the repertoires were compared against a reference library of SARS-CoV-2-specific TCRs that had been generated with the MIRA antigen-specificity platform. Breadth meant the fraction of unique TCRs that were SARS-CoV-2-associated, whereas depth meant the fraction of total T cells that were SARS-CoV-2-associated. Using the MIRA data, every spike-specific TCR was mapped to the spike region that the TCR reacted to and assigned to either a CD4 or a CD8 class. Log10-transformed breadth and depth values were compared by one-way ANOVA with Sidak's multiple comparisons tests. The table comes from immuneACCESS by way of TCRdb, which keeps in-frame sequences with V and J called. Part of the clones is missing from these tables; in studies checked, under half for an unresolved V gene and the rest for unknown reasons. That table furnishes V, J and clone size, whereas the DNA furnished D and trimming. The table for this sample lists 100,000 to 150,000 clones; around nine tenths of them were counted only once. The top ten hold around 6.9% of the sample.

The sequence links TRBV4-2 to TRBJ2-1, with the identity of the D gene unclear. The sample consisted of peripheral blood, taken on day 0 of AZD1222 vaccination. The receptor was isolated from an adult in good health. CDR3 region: CASSQEVSLSYNEQFF. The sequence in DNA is TGTGCCAGCAGCCAAGAGGTGTCACTCTCATACAATGAGCAGTTCTTC.